This note documents a single T cell receptor beta chain sequence. Its antigen is undetermined. The data were taken from a study of neoadjuvant nivolumab and ipilimumab in lung cancer. TCRdb's copy holds only in-frame clones and misses some; the assay was immunoSEQ multiplex PCR. The data contain roughly 32,000 clones, roughly 90% of them singletons. Notes on the study in general: Pretherapy blood TCR richness correlated positively with resected tumor richness.

Germline values: CDR1 MGHRA, CDR2 YSYEKL. With V trimmed by 4 bases and J by 3 bases, 18 bases remained unmatched. This CDR3 is built from 19 residues. The clonotype comes from an adult with non-small cell lung cancer. V usage is TRBV4-1 and J usage is TRBJ2-1, with TRBD1 matching over 7 bases. The material sequenced was peripheral blood, taken after neoadjuvant nivolumab, alone or with ipilimumab, at or shortly before surgery. The CDR3 loop is CASSLKVDRVGRVYNEQFF. CDR3 nucleotide sequence: TGCGCCAGCAGCCTCAAGGTCGACAGGGTTGGAAGAGTCTACAATGAGCAGTTCTTC.